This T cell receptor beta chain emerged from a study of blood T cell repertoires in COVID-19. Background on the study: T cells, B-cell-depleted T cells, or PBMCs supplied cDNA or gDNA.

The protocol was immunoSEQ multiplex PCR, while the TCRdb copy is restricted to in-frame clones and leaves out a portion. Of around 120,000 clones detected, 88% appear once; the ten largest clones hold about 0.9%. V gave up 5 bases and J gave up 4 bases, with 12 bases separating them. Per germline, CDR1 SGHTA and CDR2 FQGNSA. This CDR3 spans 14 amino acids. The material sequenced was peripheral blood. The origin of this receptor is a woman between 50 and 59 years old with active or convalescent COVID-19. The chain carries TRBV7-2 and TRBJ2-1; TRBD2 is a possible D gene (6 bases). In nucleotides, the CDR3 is TGTGCCAGCAGCCCTGGGACTTCTTACAATGAGCAGTTCTTC. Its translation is CASSPGTSYNEQFF.